These 8 T cell receptor beta chains originate from one sample sequenced in a study of T cell repertoires in cytomegalovirus infection. A single record per CDR3 protein comes from TCRdb applying MiXCR to the reads. The sample lists around 78,000 distinct CDR3 sequences, roughly a quarter seen once, with around 50% in the top ten. Which antigens these TCRs recognize remains unknown. The source material was CD8+ T cells from cultured PBMCs, sampled from culture after CMV antigen stimulation. These receptors originate from a human donor in good health (CMV status not recorded). Some clones in this sample may be carry-over from other donors' samples.

The chain has TRBV28 and TRBJ2-1; D remains unclear. V shed 4 bases and J shed 1 base, with 8 bases lying between them. The germline CDR1 and CDR2 sequences are MDHEN and SYDVKM. The CDR3 covers 14 residues. CDR3 loop: CASSSSPSYNEQFF. CDR3 bases: TGTGCCAGCAGTTCGTCCCCTTCCTACAATGAGCAGTTCTTC.

This clonotype was seen only once. CDR3 DNA sequence: TGCAGTGCTCGGAAGACCGGGACTAGCAACTACAATGAGCAGTTCTTC. Protein product: CSARKTGTSNYNEQFF. J is TRBJ2-1 and V is TRBV20-1, with 9 bases matching TRBD2. Losses at the gene ends were 5 bases for V and 3 bases for J; bases not matched to a gene: 11. CDR1 and CDR2 from the germline V gene are DFQATT and SNEGSKA (reference sequence). CDR3 length equals 16 residues.

This chain joins TRBV4-3 and TRBJ2-1; TRBD2 matches 7 bases. CDR3 length: 16 amino acids. Germline V gene data show CDR1 as LGHNA and CDR2 as YSLEER. V shed 0 bases and J 0 bases; nucleotides not matched to a gene: 2. As DNA, the CDR3 is TGCGCCAGCAGCCAAGAACGACTAGCCTCCTACAATGAGCAGTTCTTC. Protein: CASSQERLASYNEQFF.

The CDR3 nucleotides read TGTGCCAGCAGCCTAGCGGGATCGAATGAGCAGTTCTTC. Its protein is CASSLAGSNEQFF. The V call is TRBV6-2 or TRBV6-3, the J call TRBJ2-1; TRBD2 agrees at 9 bases. This CDR3 spans 13 amino acids. V lost 6 bases and J lost 7; bases outside the gene matches: 4. Germline V lookup: CDR1 MNHEY, CDR2 SVGEGT.

This clonotype showed up just a few times. The chain couples TRBV7-9 to TRBJ2-3; unclear D gene. The CDR3 contains 13 residues. The germline CDR1 and CDR2 sequences are SEHNR and FQNEAQ (reference sequence). The V and J ends lost 11 bases and 0 bases respectively, with 12 bases between them. CDR3 loop: CASRSPSTDTQYF. In DNA, the CDR3 is TGTGCCTCTCGGAGCCCCAGCACAGATACGCAGTATTTT.

The V call is TRBV6-5, the J call TRBJ2-5; D might be TRBD1 (5 bases). The V gene's germline CDR1 is MNHEY and CDR2 SVGAGI. Trimming removed 8 bases at V and 5 bases at J, with 12 bases between. The CDR3 runs 12 residues. CDR3 region: CASVGKGETQYF. In nucleotides, the CDR3 is TGTGCCAGCGTGGGCAAGGGGGAGACCCAGTACTTC.

The chain couples TRBV20-1 to TRBJ2-7; maybe TRBD1 (5 bases). Germline CDR1 and CDR2: DFQATT and SNEGSKA (reference sequence). The CDR3 has 13 amino acids. Trimming shortened V by 3 bases and J by 3 bases, and 12 bases separated the two germline ends. As DNA, the CDR3 is TGCAGTGCTAGGACAGAGCAAAACTACGAGCAGTACTTC. It codes for CSARTEQNYEQYF.

The chain joins TRBV29-1 to TRBJ1-4, with TRBD1 matching 8 bases. This CDR3 is 13 amino acids long. The ends lost 5 bases at V and 7 bases at J; junction bases unmatched: 6. Germline V CDR1 and CDR2: SQVTM, ANQGSEA. DNA for the CDR3: TGCAGCGTTAGCATTGACAGGGGTGAAAAACTGTTTTTT. This gives the protein CSVSIDRGEKLFF.